This T cell receptor (beta chain) appears in the sequencing data of a study of blood T cell repertoires in COVID-19. At the level of the study: The United States, Italy and Spain provided the acute and convalescent COVID-19 samples. Sources were T cells, B-cell-depleted T cells, or PBMCs; the material itself was cDNA or gDNA.

In the original processing: Amplification of reference gene primers provided the estimated nucleated cell counts. TCRdb's copy holds only in-frame clones and misses some; the assay was immunoSEQ multiplex PCR. Clonal size and the V and J genes are those of that table, whereas D and trimming came from the DNA. The sample includes about 240,000 clones, around 83% of them seen just once. The sample holds one count of this clone. Germline CDR1 LGHDT, CDR2 YNNKEL (reference sequence). The CDR3 consists of 16 residues. V lost 1 base, J lost 7 bases, and 4 bases stayed unmatched. Material for sequencing was peripheral blood. The rearrangement joins TRBV3-1 (or the pseudogene TRBV3-2) to TRBJ2-2; TRBD2 matches 12 bases. The sequence was collected from a woman in her late teens or twenties with acute or convalescent COVID-19. CDR3 nucleotides: TGTGCCAGCAGCCAAGTGGGACTAGCGGGTATCGGGGAGCTGTTTTTT. It encodes CASSQVGLAGIGELFF.